The clone carrying this T cell receptor (beta chain) was found many times. The V and J ends lost 5 bases and 7 bases respectively, with 15 bases between them. The CDR3 contains 13 residues. Germline V gene data show CDR1 as MNHNS and CDR2 as SASEGT. Patients were excluded because of uncontrolled infection, other autoimmune disease, pregnancy or lactation. Fresh peripheral blood, roughly 9.8 ml of it, supplied the PBMCs. This entry comes from a study of T cells in Graves' hyperthyroidism and ophthalmopathy. RNA transcripts gave rise to amplified TCR beta CDR3 regions. A set of HTBI primers served as the primers for a first-round RT-PCR of the TCR CDR3. TCRdb re-called the multiplex PCR reads with MiXCR, one entry per CDR3 protein. The sample yields more than 550,000 distinct CDR3 sequences, about 19% seen once.

This clonotype was obtained from a woman aged 45-59 years with Graves' hyperthyroidism that later progressed to Graves' ophthalmopathy. The rearrangement joins TRBV6-1 to TRBJ2-7; D is unresolved. Sequencing input: blood. In DNA form, the CDR3 reads TGTGCCAGCAGTCCAGGCCCCTCCAGGGAGCAGTACTTC. This codes for CASSPGPSREQYF.